This TCR beta chain was documented in a study of T cell responses to AZD1222 COVID-19 vaccine. At the level of the study: Pooled samples include second doses given at about 4 or 12 weeks.

Study results and limitations: Only a handful of AZD1222 recipients, roughly 6 in all, had baseline seropositivity.

V shed 4 bases, J shed 4 bases, and the junction held 19 bases outside the gene matches. In germline, CDR1 is LGHNA, CDR2 YNFKEQ. The CDR3 has 18 amino acids. Profiling relied on immunoSEQ multiplex PCR, and the TCRdb table lists in-frame clones only, not all of them. The profile shows some 150,000 clones, 70% to 90% of them singletons. With regard to this clone: The antigen remains undetermined.

This sample comprised peripheral blood, obtained on day 0 of AZD1222 vaccination. This chain links TRBV4-2 with TRBJ2-7; 7 bases fit TRBD2. The TCR originated in an adult in good health. In DNA form, the CDR3 reads TGTGCCAGCAGCCCACTCAACACGGCGGGGGTCGCCGGGTACGAGCAGTACTTC. Translation gives CASSPLNTAGVAGYEQYF.